This passage covers 26 T cell receptor beta chains from one sample sequenced in a study of blood T cell repertoires in COVID-19. The repertoire was sequenced with immunoSEQ multiplex PCR; TCRdb's copy has only in-frame clones and lacks some. Seen here are some 260,000 clones, 80% to 90% observed once, and the top ten hold roughly 10%. The sequenced sample consisted of peripheral blood. The receptors shown here come from a woman aged 70-85 years with COVID-19, enrolled during active disease.

The rearrangement joins TRBV3-1 (or the pseudogene TRBV3-2) to TRBJ1-6, with D possibly being TRBD1 (6 bases). The length of the CDR3 is 14 residues. The germline V and J ends were trimmed by 2 bases and 9 bases, with 11 bases remaining between them. The germline V gene has CDR1 LGHDT and CDR2 YNNKEL (reference sequence). CDR3 sequence: CASSQRQGLSPLHF. The CDR3 nucleotides read TGTGCCAGCAGCCAAAGGCAGGGGCTTTCACCCCTCCACTTT.

Details on this clone: The sample holds other DNA sequences that translate to the same CDR3. This chain joins TRBV11-2 and TRBJ1-1; no clear D. The CDR3 spans 13 residues. Between the trimmed V and J ends, which lost 2 bases and 1 base, there was a span of 5 bases. Germline V gene sequence: CDR1 SGHAT, CDR2 FQNNGV. The CDR3 reads CASSLTRNTEAFF. The CDR3 coding sequence is TGTGCCAGCAGCTTAACCAGGAACACTGAAGCTTTCTTT.

This chain connects TRBV3-1 (or the pseudogene TRBV3-2) to TRBJ2-7; D gene unclear. Germline values: CDR1 LGHDT, CDR2 YNNKEL (reference sequence). V was trimmed by 1 base and J by 3 bases, leaving 7 bases between them. CDR3 length equals 13 residues. The CDR3 DNA sequence: TGTGCCAGCAGCCAAGTGGGCTACTACGAGCAGTACTTC. Protein product: CASSQVGYYEQYF.

The J gene is TRBJ1-1, the V gene TRBV28, with D possibly TRBD1 on 6 matching bases. Looked up from germline, CDR1 is MDHEN and CDR2 is SYDVKM. The CDR3 runs 15 residues. Trimming shortened V by 5 bases and J by 0 bases, and 13 bases separated the two germline ends. This chain's CDR3 is CASSAPGTLNTEAFF. CDR3 sequence (DNA): TGTGCCAGCAGTGCACCCGGGACACTGAACACTGAAGCTTTCTTT. The full variable domain, in which reference TRBV28 and TRBJ1-1 provide the parts outside the CDR3, is DVKVTQSSRYLVKRTGEKVFLECVQDMDHENMFWYRQDPGLGLRLIYFSYDVKMKEKGDIPEGYSVSREKKERFSLILESASTNQTSMYLCASSAPGTLNTEAFFGQGTRLTVV.

The chain has TRBV30 and TRBJ1-5; D unclear. Per the germline V gene, CDR1 is GTSNPN and CDR2 is SVGIG (reference sequence). The CDR3 has 14 residues. V was clipped by 0 bases and J by 7 bases, with 13 bases between them. Here the CDR3 reads CAWSVPRRRQPQHF. Here the CDR3 DNA reads TGTGCCTGGAGTGTACCCCGGCGGAGGCAGCCCCAGCATTTT.

The chain employs TRBV30 and TRBJ1-3; D is undetermined. Trimming removed 6 bases from V and 1 base from J, with 10 bases in between. Germline CDR1 GTSNPN, CDR2 SVGIG (reference sequence). This CDR3 is built from 13 residues. The CDR3 here is CACNRVSGNTIYF. The CDR3 nucleotides read TGTGCCTGTAATCGAGTTTCTGGAAACACCATATATTTT.

The rearrangement joins TRBV5-5 to TRBJ1-3; tentative D call: TRBD1 (6 bases). CDR1 is SGHKS, CDR2 YYEKEE, per germline (reference sequence). V was cut by 0 bases and J by 1 base, with 11 bases left in between. The CDR3 is 16 amino acids. The CDR3 nucleotides read TGTGCCAGCAGCTTGGGTCTAACAGGGTCTGGAAACACCATATATTTT. Its protein is CASSLGLTGSGNTIYF.

This chain connects TRBV4-1 to TRBJ2-7; 7 nucleotides match TRBD1. V was pared by 2 bases and J by 3 bases, with 10 bases of the junction left unmatched. The CDR3 sequence is 16 residues long. Germline V gives CDR1 MGHRA, CDR2 YSYEKL. DNA for the CDR3: TGCGCCAGCAGCCAAATCCGGGACAGCAAACTCTACGAGCAGTACTTC. It specifies CASSQIRDSKLYEQYF.

The V gene is TRBV7-8, the J gene TRBJ1-5; TRBD1 might be the D (6 bases). There are 14 residues in the CDR3. The germline V and J ends were trimmed by 1 base and 14 bases, with 18 bases remaining between them. Germline-derived CDR1 and CDR2 are SGHVS and FQNEAQ. CDR3 amino acids: CASSLVGGQEFKHF. For the CDR3, the DNA is TGTGCCAGCAGCTTAGTTGGGGGACAAGAGTTTAAGCATTTT.

Here the CDR3 DNA reads TGTGCCAGCACCCAGGGACAGGGGGCTTTCTTT. This encodes CASTQGQGAFF. The V call is TRBV28, the J call TRBJ1-1, with 10 bases identical to TRBD1. Looked up from germline, CDR1 is MDHEN and CDR2 is SYDVKM. The trim removed 7 bases at V and 11 bases at J, leaving 4 bases unmatched. The CDR3 sequence is 11 residues long.

This clone was counted once. J is TRBJ2-1 and V is TRBV7-8; D is possibly TRBD2 (6 bases). The CDR3 contains 13 residues. The V end lost 1 base, the J end lost 10 bases, and 11 bases lay between the germline ends. Germline CDR1 reads SGHVS; CDR2 reads FQNEAQ. The CDR3 region is CASSLVSGSEQFF. CDR3 in DNA: TGTGCCAGCAGCTTAGTCAGCGGGTCCGAGCAGTTCTTC.

This chain uses TRBV19 with TRBJ1-1; D might be TRBD1 (5 bases). This CDR3 has 13 amino acids. Trimming cost V 8 bases and J 1 base, with 11 bases left between them. CDR1 LNHDA and CDR2 SQIVND come from the germline V gene (reference sequence). CDR3 nucleotide sequence: TGTGCCAGTCAGGGATGGAAGAACACTGAAGCTTTCTTT. This codes for CASQGWKNTEAFF.

This clone was seen once. The rearrangement joins TRBV3-1 (or the pseudogene TRBV3-2) to TRBJ2-7; TRBD2 agrees at 10 bases. J lost 4 bases, V lost 3 bases, and 15 bases had no gene match. Germline CDR1 LGHDT, CDR2 YNNKEL (reference sequence). The CDR3 length is 18 residues. The CDR3 loop reads CASSQELVLAGDAYEQYF. As DNA, the CDR3 is TGTGCCAGCAGCCAGGAACTGGTTCTAGCGGGAGATGCTTACGAGCAGTACTTC.

CDR3 nucleotides: TGCGCCAGCAGCTTTCGGACAGGAGGCGAGCAGTACTTC. It encodes CASSFRTGGEQYF. The chain uses TRBV5-1 and TRBJ2-7; 7 nucleotides align to TRBD1. This CDR3 comprises 13 residues. Germline assignment: CDR1 SGHRS and CDR2 YFSETQ. After removal of 2 bases from V and 6 bases from J, the junction contained 5 bases not matched to a gene.

The genes are TRBV5-5 and TRBJ1-1; D not certain. Germline V gene sequence: CDR1 SGHKS, CDR2 YYEKEE (reference sequence). CDR3 length: 16 residues. V lost 0 bases and J lost 0, with 12 bases in between. CDR3 sequence: CASSLAQVVVNTEAFF. The CDR3 DNA follows: TGTGCCAGCAGCTTGGCGCAGGTCGTCGTGAACACTGAAGCTTTCTTT.

Written as DNA, the CDR3 is TGTGCCAGCAGCCCAGGGGTTGCTCGCATTCAGTACTTC. Translating gives CASSPGVARIQYF. V usage is TRBV12-3 or TRBV12-4 and J usage is TRBJ2-4, with TRBD1 as a possible D gene (6 bases). The CDR3 contains 13 residues. V dropped 6 bases and J dropped 9 bases, with 15 bases sitting between them.

The CDR3 loop reads CASSQEGVSNEQFF. DNA of the CDR3: TGCGCCAGCAGCCAAGAAGGGGTTTCTAATGAGCAGTTCTTC. J is TRBJ2-1 and V is TRBV4-3; TRBD1 is a possible D gene (5 bases). Germline V gene data show CDR1 as LGHNA and CDR2 as YSLEER. Trimming took 0 bases from V and 7 from J, leaving 10 bases between them. This CDR3 is 14 amino acids long.

V and J are TRBV3-1 (or the pseudogene TRBV3-2) and TRBJ2-3; a weak D match, TRBD1 (6 bases). The CDR3 spans 14 residues. Germline V lookup: CDR1 LGHDT, CDR2 YNNKEL (reference sequence). V was trimmed by 2 bases and J by 4 bases, leaving 10 bases between them. As DNA, the CDR3 is TGTGCCAGCAGCCAACGGCCAGGGGCAGATACGCAGTATTTT. Residues: CASSQRPGADTQYF.

The chain is built from TRBV30 and TRBJ2-4; D unresolved. V dropped 0 bases and J dropped 1 base, with 10 bases sitting between them. Per germline, CDR1 GTSNPN and CDR2 SVGIG (reference sequence). This CDR3 is 15 amino acids long. CDR3 in DNA: TGTGCCTGGAGTGTAAGCCGAACGGCCAAAAACATTCAGTACTTC. Its protein product is CAWSVSRTAKNIQYF.

This chain joins TRBV15 and TRBJ1-2; TRBD1 matches at 8 bases. Trimming at V came to 4 bases and at J to 7 bases, leaving 8 bases not matched to a gene. The CDR3 loop spans 14 amino acids. Germline V gene data show CDR1 as LNHNV and CDR2 as YYDKDF (reference sequence). The CDR3 bases are TGTGCCACCAGCAAGACGACAGGGGCCGGTGGCTACACCTTC. It yields the protein CATSKTTGAGGYTF. Combining the CDR3 with reference TRBV15 and TRBJ1-2 gives the whole variable domain DAMVIQNPRYQVTQFGKPVTLSCSQTLNHNVMYWYQQKSSQAPKLLFHYYDKDFNNEADTPDNFQSRRPNTSFCFLDIRSPGLGDTAMYLCATSKTTGAGGYTFGSGTRLTVV.

This CDR3 reads CASSLTNHQPQHF. CDR3 nucleotides: TGTGCCAGCAGCTTAACAAACCATCAGCCCCAGCATTTT. This chain links TRBV7-8 with TRBJ1-5; the D is unclear. This CDR3 spans 13 amino acids. Germline-derived CDR1 and CDR2 are SGHVS and FQNEAQ. Trimming took off 2 bases at V and 5 bases at J, with 7 bases between the two ends.

The rearrangement links TRBV7-9 to TRBJ1-1; D unresolved. This CDR3 has 14 amino acids. CDR1 is SEHNR, CDR2 FQNEAQ, per germline (reference sequence). Trimming cost V 1 base and J 1 base, with 7 bases left between them. This CDR3 reads CASSLVHPNTEAFF. The CDR3 nucleotides read TGTGCCAGCAGCTTAGTACACCCGAACACTGAAGCTTTCTTT.

The chain links TRBV5-6 to TRBJ1-2, with TRBD1 identical over 8 bases. CDR1 and CDR2 (germline): SGHDT, YYEEEE. Trimming at V came to 3 bases and at J to 3 bases, leaving 4 bases not matched to a gene. This CDR3 region has 14 residues. CDR3 residues: CASSSDREYYGYTF. The CDR3, as DNA: TGTGCCAGCAGCTCGGACAGGGAGTACTATGGCTACACCTTC.

This clone turned up a few times. This rearrangement joins TRBV2 to TRBJ1-1; TRBD1 agrees at 11 bases. In germline, CDR1 is SNHLY, CDR2 FYNNEI. The CDR3 covers 16 residues. Losses at the gene ends were 1 base for V and 4 bases for J; bases not matched to a gene: 5. Written as DNA, the CDR3 is TGTGCCAGCAGTGAAGGGACAGGGGGCTGGGGCACTGAAGCTTTCTTT. Translating gives CASSEGTGGWGTEAFF. The entire variable domain, with the rest obtained from reference TRBV2 and TRBJ1-1, is as follows: EPEVTQTPSHQVTQMGQEVILRCVPISNHLYFYWYRQILGQKVEFLVSFYNNEISEKSEIFDDQFSVERPDGSNFTLKIRSTKLEDSAMYFCASSEGTGGWGTEAFFGQGTRLTVV.

The chain recombines TRBV19 with TRBJ2-1; 10 nucleotides align to TRBD1. CDR1 is LNHDA and CDR2 is SQIVND in the germline V gene (reference sequence). This CDR3 comprises 15 residues. V lost 6 bases, J lost 6 bases, and 8 bases stayed unmatched. DNA for the CDR3: TGTGCCAGTAGCAAGGGACAGGGGAGGGGCAATGAGCAGTTCTTC. Translation: CASSKGQGRGNEQFF. Full variable domain (missing parts from reference TRBV19 and TRBJ2-1): DGGITQSPKYLFRKEGQNVTLSCEQNLNHDAMYWYRQDPGQGLRLIYYSQIVNDFQKGDIAEGYSVSREKKESFPLTVTSAQKNPTAFYLCASSKGQGRGNEQFFGPGTRLTVL.

This clone has only one observation. The chain has TRBV19 and TRBJ1-2; D is unresolved. There are 14 residues in the CDR3. Germline V lookup: CDR1 LNHDA, CDR2 SQIVND (reference sequence). Trimming took 1 base from V and 0 from J, leaving 6 bases between them. DNA of the CDR3: TGTGCCAGTAGTATAGGCGGGACTAACTATGGCTACACCTTC. This sequence encodes CASSIGGTNYGYTF.